This entry lists 18 T cell receptor beta chains sequenced from one sample in a study of CD8 T cells in ankylosing spondylitis. MiXCR, applied by TCRdb to the 5' RACE reads, yields one record per CDR3 protein. The data show some 700,000 distinct CDR3 sequences, with 15% to 20% seen just once and over 15% held by the top ten. Study conclusions and caveats: In ankylosing spondylitis blood, a motif of eight highly homologous TCR beta variants appeared characteristic.

Antigen specificity for these receptors is unknown. Sequencing was performed on blood, either unsorted or a sorted T cell fraction (not recorded which). The receptors stem from a male donor with ankylosing spondylitis.

This clonotype occurred many times. This chain uses TRBV7-3 with TRBJ2-3, with 9 bases fitting TRBD2. V lost 2 bases and J lost 5; bases outside the gene matches: 2. The length of the CDR3 is 14 residues. Germline loops: CDR1 SGHTA, CDR2 FQGTGA. CDR3 DNA sequence: TGTGCCAGCAGCTTATTAGCGGGAGAAGATACGCAGTATTTT. Translated: CASSLLAGEDTQYF.

The sample holds a few counts of this clonotype. V is TRBV12-3 or TRBV12-4 and J is TRBJ1-5, with no clear D. This CDR3 spans 15 amino acids. V dropped 6 bases and J dropped 0 bases, with 12 bases sitting between them. The CDR3 protein is CASSLESYSNQPQHF. In DNA, the CDR3 is TGTGCCAGCAGCCTTGAGAGTTATAGCAATCAGCCCCAGCATTTT.

This clonotype showed up just a few times. The rearrangement joins TRBV5-4 to TRBJ1-2; weak D call: TRBD1 (5 bases). Trimming took 2 bases from V and 4 from J, leaving 12 bases between them. This CDR3 has 14 residues. CDR1 SGHNT and CDR2 YYREEE come from the germline V gene (reference sequence). In DNA, the CDR3 is TGTGCCAGCAGCTTTAAAGGGCAGGGCTATGGCTACACCTTC. It encodes CASSFKGQGYGYTF.

This clonotype was seen only a few times. The chain employs TRBV6-2 or TRBV6-3 and TRBJ2-3; perhaps TRBD1 as D (6 bases). The CDR3 has 16 amino acids. From germline, CDR1 is MNHEY and CDR2 SVGEGT. Deletions cut 6 bases from V and 2 bases from J, with 18 bases between. CDR3 sequence (DNA): TGTGCCAGCAGACGAGACAGGTCCGGTTTCACAGATACGCAGTATTTT. This encodes CASRRDRSGFTDTQYF.

This clonotype has only a few counts. The chain is built from TRBV7-2 and TRBJ2-7; 8 bases align to TRBD1. The CDR3 is made up of 14 amino acids. J was trimmed by 6 bases and V by 6 bases; bases with no gene match: 10. Germline-derived CDR1 and CDR2 are SGHTA and FQGNSA. CDR3 sequence reads: CASRHTDRGGEQYF. In DNA, the CDR3 is TGTGCCAGCAGACATACTGACAGGGGAGGCGAGCAGTACTTC.

This clonotype was seen a handful of times. The chain is built from TRBV11-1 and TRBJ2-7; 8 nucleotides line up with TRBD1. V was pared by 0 bases and J by 4 bases, with 14 bases of the junction left unmatched. CDR3 length: 18 residues. Germline values: CDR1 SGHAT, CDR2 FQDESV (reference sequence). CDR3: CASSLAGSTGGRSYEQYF. DNA for the CDR3: TGTGCCAGCAGCTTAGCGGGGTCCACAGGGGGACGGTCGTACGAGCAGTACTTC. Full variable domain (remainder filled in from reference TRBV11-1 and TRBJ2-7): EAEVAQSPRYKITEKSQAVAFWCDPISGHATLYWYRQILGQGPELLVQFQDESVVDDSQLPKDRFSAERLKGVDSTLKIQPAELGDSAMYLCASSLAGSTGGRSYEQYFGPGTRLTVT.

The rearrangement links TRBV11-2 to TRBJ2-7, with TRBD1 identical over 7 bases. CDR1 and CDR2 (germline): SGHAT, FQNNGV. Losses at the gene ends were 2 bases for V and 4 bases for J; bases not matched to a gene: 5. The CDR3 consists of 14 residues. The CDR3 nucleotides are TGTGCCAGCAGCTTAATCGACAGGGAATACGAGCAGTACTTC. This sequence encodes CASSLIDREYEQYF.

CDR3 coding DNA: TGTGCCAGCAGCTTGACAGGGGGCGGGAACGAGCAGTACTTC. Its translation is CASSLTGGGNEQYF. The chain links TRBV7-2 to TRBJ2-7; TRBD1 agrees at 10 bases. Trimming at V came to 3 bases and at J to 5 bases, leaving 4 bases not matched to a gene. Germline CDR1 reads SGHTA; CDR2 reads FQGNSA. The CDR3 is 14 amino acids.

The rearrangement links TRBV5-5 to TRBJ1-1, with TRBD1 identical over 7 bases. Germline V CDR1 and CDR2: SGHKS, YYEKEE (reference sequence). CDR3 size: 16 residues. J lost 0 bases, V lost 1 base, and 6 bases had no gene match. The CDR3 here is CASSLIQGGMNTEAFF. The CDR3, as DNA: TGTGCCAGCAGCTTGATCCAGGGGGGGATGAACACTGAAGCTTTCTTT. The entire variable domain, with the rest obtained from reference TRBV5-5 and TRBJ1-1, is as follows: DAGVTQSPTHLIKTRGQQVTLRCSPISGHKSVSWYQQVLGQGPQFIFQYYEKEERGRGNFPDRFSARQFPNYSSELNVNALLLGDSALYLCASSLIQGGMNTEAFFGQGTRLTVV.

The rearrangement uses TRBV7-3 and TRBJ2-3; 12 positions match TRBD2. Germline-derived CDR1 and CDR2 are SGHTA and FQGTGA. V trimming: 5 bases; J trimming: 6 bases; junction bases outside the gene matches: 6. The CDR3 is made up of 15 amino acids. CDR3 loop: CASSLAGGPSDTQYF. The CDR3 DNA sequence: TGTGCCAGCAGCCTAGCGGGGGGGCCATCCGATACGCAGTATTTT.

In its sample, this clonotype was seen a few times. V usage is TRBV29-1 and J usage is TRBJ2-7, with TRBD2 matching over 7 bases. The CDR3 is 12 residues long. V was pared by 6 bases and J by 5 bases, with 7 bases of the junction left unmatched. Germline V gene lookup returns CDR1 SQVTM and CDR2 ANQGSEA. The CDR3, as DNA: TGCAGCGTGGGGGGGGTGCCTAACGAGCAGTACTTC. Protein sequence: CSVGGVPNEQYF.

The V and J genes are TRBV7-3 and TRBJ2-3; D assignment may be TRBD1 or TRBD2 (5 bases each). The V gene's germline CDR1 is SGHTA and CDR2 FQGTGA. The CDR3 contains 17 residues. The ends were cut back, 1 base at V and 0 bases at J, with 14 bases in the middle. CDR3 sequence reads: CASSLMGDGTSTDTQYF. CDR3 sequence (DNA): TGTGCCAGCAGCTTAATGGGGGATGGAACTAGCACAGATACGCAGTATTTT. Full variable domain (remainder filled in from reference TRBV7-3 and TRBJ2-3): GAGVSQTPSNKVTEKGKYVELRCDPISGHTALYWYRQSLGQGPEFLIYFQGTGAADDSGLPNDRFFAVRPEGSVSTLKIQRTERGDSAVYLCASSLMGDGTSTDTQYFGPGTRLTVL.

This clonotype showed up just a few times. This chain joins TRBV4-2 and TRBJ2-2; 10 bases fit TRBD2. The CDR3 extends over 19 amino acids. CDR1 is LGHNA, CDR2 YNFKEQ, per germline. The V gene end was trimmed by 3 bases and the J gene end by 0 bases; junction bases not matched to a gene: 10. The CDR3 spells CASSQQASGRVANTGELFF. The CDR3 bases are TGTGCCAGCAGCCAGCAGGCTAGCGGGAGAGTGGCGAACACCGGGGAGCTGTTTTTT.

The chain recombines TRBV14 with TRBJ1-1; D is unresolved. V lost 0 bases, J lost 5 bases, and 10 bases lay in between. The CDR3 is made up of 14 amino acids. Per the germline V gene, CDR1 is SGHDN and CDR2 is FVKESK. In DNA form, the CDR3 reads TGTGCCAGCAGCCAAGACCCGAAAGGGACTGAAGCTTTCTTT. Residues: CASSQDPKGTEAFF. Looking up the rest from reference TRBV14 and TRBJ1-1 gives the full variable domain: EAGVTQFPSHSVIEKGQTVTLRCDPISGHDNLYWYRRVMGKEIKFLLHFVKESKQDESGMPNNRFLAERTGGTYSTLKVQPAELEDSGVYFCASSQDPKGTEAFFGQGTRLTVV.

This clonotype was counted only a few times. V is TRBV12-3 or TRBV12-4 and J is TRBJ2-6, with 11 bases matching TRBD1. The ends lost 6 bases at V and 3 bases at J; junction bases unmatched: 7. The CDR3 consists of 17 residues. The CDR3 sequence: CASRSGQGGGGANVLTF. CDR3 in DNA: TGTGCCAGCAGATCGGGACAGGGGGGCGGTGGGGCCAACGTCCTGACTTTC.

The rearrangement uses TRBV7-8 and TRBJ2-1; TRBD1 agrees at 10 bases. Per the germline V gene, CDR1 is SGHVS and CDR2 is FQNEAQ. V lost 5 bases, J lost 8 bases, and 9 bases stayed unmatched. There are 15 residues in the CDR3. The DNA of the CDR3 is TGTGCCAGCAGCACCCAATCCGGGACAGGGGATGAGCAGTTCTTC. It is translated as CASSTQSGTGDEQFF.

In this sample, this clonotype turned up many times. The V and J genes are TRBV29-1 and TRBJ1-5; D may be TRBD1 (5 bases). The length of the CDR3 is 14 residues. V lost 6 bases and J lost 6, with 18 bases in between. Germline V lookup: CDR1 SQVTM, CDR2 ANQGSEA. In DNA form, the CDR3 reads TGCAGCGTGCAGGAAGGGGAGGCGGGTCAGCCCCAGCATTTT. Protein product: CSVQEGEAGQPQHF.

The gene calls are TRBV6-5 and TRBJ2-1, with 9 positions matching TRBD1. Trimming cost V 4 bases and J 7 bases; bases outside gene matches: 8. The CDR3 sequence is 15 residues long. Germline V gives CDR1 MNHEY, CDR2 SVGAGI. CDR3 sequence: CASSLTGGSPNEQFF. DNA for the CDR3: TGTGCCAGCAGTTTAACAGGGGGCTCCCCTAATGAGCAGTTCTTC.